The present T cell receptor (beta chain) was sequenced within a study of blood T cell repertoires in COVID-19. Across the study: COVID-19 samples, acute and convalescent, were from the United States, Italy and Spain. In each case, the material was cDNA or gDNA derived from T cells, B-cell-depleted T cells, or PBMCs.

As processed by the authors: Reference gene primer amplification gave estimated nucleated cell counts. Profiled with immunoSEQ multiplex PCR; TCRdb holds only in-frame clones, not every one. The DNA was the basis for D and trimming; V, J and clone size are from that table. The sample lists fewer than 150,000 clones, less than 85% occurring once. J was trimmed by 9 bases and V by 7 bases; bases with no gene match: 10. Per the germline V gene, CDR1 is MDHEN and CDR2 is SYDVKM. CDR3 length: 14 amino acids. This TCR came from a human donor in a cohort sampled during active COVID-19. The chain employs TRBV28 and TRBJ2-1; 9 nucleotides line up with TRBD2. Material for sequencing was peripheral blood. CDR3 sequence: CASKALAGSVEQFF. The CDR3 DNA reads as TGTGCCAGCAAGGCGCTAGCGGGATCCGTTGAGCAGTTCTTC.